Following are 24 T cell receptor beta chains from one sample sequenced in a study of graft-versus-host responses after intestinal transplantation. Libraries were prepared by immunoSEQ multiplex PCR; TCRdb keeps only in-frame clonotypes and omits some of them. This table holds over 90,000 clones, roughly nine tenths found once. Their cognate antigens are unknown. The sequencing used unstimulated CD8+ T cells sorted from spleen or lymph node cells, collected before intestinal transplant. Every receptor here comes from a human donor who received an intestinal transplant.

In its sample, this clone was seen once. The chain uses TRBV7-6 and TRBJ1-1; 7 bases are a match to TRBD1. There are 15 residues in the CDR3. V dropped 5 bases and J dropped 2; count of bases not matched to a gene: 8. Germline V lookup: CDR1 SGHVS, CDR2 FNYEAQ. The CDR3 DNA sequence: TGTGCCAGCAGCCCCCGGGACAGCTATAACACTGAAGCTTTCTTT. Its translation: CASSPRDSYNTEAFF.

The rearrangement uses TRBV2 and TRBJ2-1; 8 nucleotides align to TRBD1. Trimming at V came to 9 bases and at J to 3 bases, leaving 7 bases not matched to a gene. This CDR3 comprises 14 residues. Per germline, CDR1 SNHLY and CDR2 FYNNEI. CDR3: CARRGQGHYNEQFF. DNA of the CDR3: TGTGCCAGAAGAGGACAGGGACACTACAATGAGCAGTTCTTC.

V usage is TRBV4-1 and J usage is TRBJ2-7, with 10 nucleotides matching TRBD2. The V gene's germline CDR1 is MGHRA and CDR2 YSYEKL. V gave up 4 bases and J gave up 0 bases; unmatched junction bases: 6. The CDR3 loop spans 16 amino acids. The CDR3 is CASSPQAGGSSYEQYF. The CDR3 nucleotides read TGCGCCAGCAGCCCCCAAGCGGGAGGGAGCTCCTACGAGCAGTACTTC.

This CDR3 reads CASSPDRGYEQYF. In DNA, the CDR3 is TGTGCCAGCAGCCCGGACAGGGGCTACGAGCAGTACTTC. This chain joins TRBV13 and TRBJ2-7, with TRBD1 matching 9 bases. The CDR3 loop spans 13 amino acids. The V gene end was trimmed by 5 bases and the J gene end by 3 bases; junction bases not matched to a gene: 2. Germline V gene lookup returns CDR1 PRHDT and CDR2 FYEKMQ (reference sequence).

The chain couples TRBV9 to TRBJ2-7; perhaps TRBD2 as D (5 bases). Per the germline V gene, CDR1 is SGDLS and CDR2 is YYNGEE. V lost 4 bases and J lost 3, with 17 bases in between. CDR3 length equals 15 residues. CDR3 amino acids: CASSPPLGAGYEQYF. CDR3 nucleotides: TGTGCCAGCAGCCCCCCCTTGGGAGCTGGCTACGAGCAGTACTTC.

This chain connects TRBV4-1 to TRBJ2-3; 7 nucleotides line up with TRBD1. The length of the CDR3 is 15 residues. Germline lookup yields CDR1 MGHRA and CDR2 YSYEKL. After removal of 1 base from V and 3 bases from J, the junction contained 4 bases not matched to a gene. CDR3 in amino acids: CASSQGPTGTDTQYF. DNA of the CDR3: TGCGCCAGCAGCCAAGGTCCGACAGGGACAGATACGCAGTATTTT.

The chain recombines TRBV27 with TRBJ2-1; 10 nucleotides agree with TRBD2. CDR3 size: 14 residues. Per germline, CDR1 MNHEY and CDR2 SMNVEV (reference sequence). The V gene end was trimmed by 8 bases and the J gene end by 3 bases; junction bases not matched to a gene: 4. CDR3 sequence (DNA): TGTGCCAGCCAGACTAGCGGGTACTACAATGAGCAGTTCTTC. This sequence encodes CASQTSGYYNEQFF.

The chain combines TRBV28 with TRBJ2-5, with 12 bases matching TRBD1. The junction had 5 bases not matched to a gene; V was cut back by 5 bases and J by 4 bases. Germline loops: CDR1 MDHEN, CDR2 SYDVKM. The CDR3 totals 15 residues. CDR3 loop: CASSPGQGAGETQYF. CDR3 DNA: TGTGCCAGCAGTCCGGGACAGGGGGCCGGAGAGACCCAGTACTTC.

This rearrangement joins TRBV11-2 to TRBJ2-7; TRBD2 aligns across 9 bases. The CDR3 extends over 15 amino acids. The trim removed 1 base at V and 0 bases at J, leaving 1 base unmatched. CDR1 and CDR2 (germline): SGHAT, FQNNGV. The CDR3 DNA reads TGTGCCAGCAGCTTAGCTAGCGGGAACTCCTACGAGCAGTACTTC. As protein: CASSLASGNSYEQYF.

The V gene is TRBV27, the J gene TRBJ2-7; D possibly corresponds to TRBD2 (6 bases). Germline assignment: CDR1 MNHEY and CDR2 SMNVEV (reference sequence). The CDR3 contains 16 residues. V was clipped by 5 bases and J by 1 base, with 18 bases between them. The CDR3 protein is CASSPLARGLSYEQYF. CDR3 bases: TGTGCCAGCAGTCCCCTAGCCCGGGGACTTTCCTACGAGCAGTACTTC.

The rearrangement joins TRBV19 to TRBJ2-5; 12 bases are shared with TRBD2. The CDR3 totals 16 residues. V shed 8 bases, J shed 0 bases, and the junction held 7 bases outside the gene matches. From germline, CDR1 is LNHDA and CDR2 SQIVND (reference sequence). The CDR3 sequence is CASSQTSGGYQETQYF. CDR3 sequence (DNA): TGTGCCAGTTCACAAACTAGCGGGGGGTACCAAGAGACCCAGTACTTC.

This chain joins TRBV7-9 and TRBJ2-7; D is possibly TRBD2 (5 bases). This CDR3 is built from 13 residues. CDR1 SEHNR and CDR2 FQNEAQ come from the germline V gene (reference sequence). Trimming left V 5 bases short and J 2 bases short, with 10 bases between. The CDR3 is CASSPSGAYEQYF. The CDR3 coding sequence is TGTGCCAGCAGCCCATCCGGGGCCTACGAGCAGTACTTC.

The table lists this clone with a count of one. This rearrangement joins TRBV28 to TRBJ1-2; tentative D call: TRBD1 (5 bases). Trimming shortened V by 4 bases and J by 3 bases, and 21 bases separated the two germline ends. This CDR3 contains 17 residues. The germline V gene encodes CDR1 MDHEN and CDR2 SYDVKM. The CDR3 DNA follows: TGTGCCAGCAGTTCACCATCCGGAGGGGATCATGACTATGGCTACACCTTC. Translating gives CASSSPSGGDHDYGYTF.

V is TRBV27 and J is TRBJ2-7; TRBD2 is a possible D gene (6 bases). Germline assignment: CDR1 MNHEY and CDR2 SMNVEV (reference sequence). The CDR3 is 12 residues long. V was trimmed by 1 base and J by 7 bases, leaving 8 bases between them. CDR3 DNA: TGTGCCAGCAGTTTATTGGGGGGTGAGCAGTACTTC. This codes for CASSLLGGEQYF.

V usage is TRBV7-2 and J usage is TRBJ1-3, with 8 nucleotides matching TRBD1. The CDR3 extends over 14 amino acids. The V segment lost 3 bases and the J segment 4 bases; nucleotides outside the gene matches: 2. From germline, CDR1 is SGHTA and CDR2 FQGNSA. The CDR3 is CASSLGQAGNTIYF. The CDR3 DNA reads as TGTGCCAGCAGCTTGGGACAGGCCGGAAACACCATATATTTT.

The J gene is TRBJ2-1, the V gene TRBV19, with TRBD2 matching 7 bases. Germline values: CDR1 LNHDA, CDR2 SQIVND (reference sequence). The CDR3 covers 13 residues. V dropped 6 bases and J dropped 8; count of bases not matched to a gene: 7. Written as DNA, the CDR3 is TGTGCCAGTAGGCCGGGACTAAATGATGAGCAGTTCTTC. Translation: CASRPGLNDEQFF. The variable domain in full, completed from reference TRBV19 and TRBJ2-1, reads DGGITQSPKYLFRKEGQNVTLSCEQNLNHDAMYWYRQDPGQGLRLIYYSQIVNDFQKGDIAEGYSVSREKKESFPLTVTSAQKNPTAFYLCASRPGLNDEQFFGPGTRLTVL.

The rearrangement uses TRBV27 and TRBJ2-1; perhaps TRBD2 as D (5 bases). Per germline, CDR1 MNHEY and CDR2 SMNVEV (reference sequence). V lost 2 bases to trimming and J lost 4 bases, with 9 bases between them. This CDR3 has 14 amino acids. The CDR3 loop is CASSLRRTYNEQFF. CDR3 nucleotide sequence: TGTGCCAGCAGTTTACGGCGGACTTACAATGAGCAGTTCTTC.

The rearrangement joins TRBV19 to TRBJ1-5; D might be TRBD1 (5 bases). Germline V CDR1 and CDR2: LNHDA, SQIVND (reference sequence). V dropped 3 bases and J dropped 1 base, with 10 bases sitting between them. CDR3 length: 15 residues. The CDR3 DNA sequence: TGTGCCAGTAGTATGGGGCGGGGGAGCAATCAGCCCCAGCATTTT. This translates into CASSMGRGSNQPQHF.

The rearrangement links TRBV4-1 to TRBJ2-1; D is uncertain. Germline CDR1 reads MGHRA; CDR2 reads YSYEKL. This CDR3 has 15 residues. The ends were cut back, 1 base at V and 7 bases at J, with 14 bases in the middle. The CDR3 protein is CASSQADLEWNEQFF. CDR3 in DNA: TGCGCCAGCAGCCAAGCCGATCTAGAATGGAATGAGCAGTTCTTC.

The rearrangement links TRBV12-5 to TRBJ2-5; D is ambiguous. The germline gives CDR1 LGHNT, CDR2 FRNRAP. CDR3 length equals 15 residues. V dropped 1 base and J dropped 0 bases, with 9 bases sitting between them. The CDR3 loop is CASGLGDKYQETQYF. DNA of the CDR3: TGTGCTAGTGGTTTGGGAGACAAGTACCAAGAGACCCAGTACTTC.

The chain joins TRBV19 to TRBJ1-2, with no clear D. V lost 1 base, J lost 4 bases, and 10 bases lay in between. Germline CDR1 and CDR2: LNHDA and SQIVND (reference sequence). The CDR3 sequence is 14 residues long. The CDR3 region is CASSIVPGAYGYTF. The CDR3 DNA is TGTGCCAGTAGTATAGTACCGGGAGCCTATGGCTACACCTTC.

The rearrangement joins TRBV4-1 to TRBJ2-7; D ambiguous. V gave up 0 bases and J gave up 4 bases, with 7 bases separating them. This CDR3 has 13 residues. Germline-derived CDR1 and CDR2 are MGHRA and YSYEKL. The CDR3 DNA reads TGCGCCAGCAGCCAAGACACGGTGTACGAGCAGTACTTC. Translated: CASSQDTVYEQYF.

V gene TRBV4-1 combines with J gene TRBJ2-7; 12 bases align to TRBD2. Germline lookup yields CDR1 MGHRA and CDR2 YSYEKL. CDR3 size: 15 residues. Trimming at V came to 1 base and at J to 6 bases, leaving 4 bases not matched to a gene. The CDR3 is CASSQATSGGIEQYF. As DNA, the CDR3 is TGCGCCAGCAGCCAAGCTACTAGCGGGGGGATCGAGCAGTACTTC.

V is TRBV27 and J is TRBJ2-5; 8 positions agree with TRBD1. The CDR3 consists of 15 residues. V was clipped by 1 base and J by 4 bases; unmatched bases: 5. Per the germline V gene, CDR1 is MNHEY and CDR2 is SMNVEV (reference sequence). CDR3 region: CASSLWGRGRETQYF. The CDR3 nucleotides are TGTGCCAGCAGTTTATGGGGCAGGGGGCGAGAGACCCAGTACTTC.